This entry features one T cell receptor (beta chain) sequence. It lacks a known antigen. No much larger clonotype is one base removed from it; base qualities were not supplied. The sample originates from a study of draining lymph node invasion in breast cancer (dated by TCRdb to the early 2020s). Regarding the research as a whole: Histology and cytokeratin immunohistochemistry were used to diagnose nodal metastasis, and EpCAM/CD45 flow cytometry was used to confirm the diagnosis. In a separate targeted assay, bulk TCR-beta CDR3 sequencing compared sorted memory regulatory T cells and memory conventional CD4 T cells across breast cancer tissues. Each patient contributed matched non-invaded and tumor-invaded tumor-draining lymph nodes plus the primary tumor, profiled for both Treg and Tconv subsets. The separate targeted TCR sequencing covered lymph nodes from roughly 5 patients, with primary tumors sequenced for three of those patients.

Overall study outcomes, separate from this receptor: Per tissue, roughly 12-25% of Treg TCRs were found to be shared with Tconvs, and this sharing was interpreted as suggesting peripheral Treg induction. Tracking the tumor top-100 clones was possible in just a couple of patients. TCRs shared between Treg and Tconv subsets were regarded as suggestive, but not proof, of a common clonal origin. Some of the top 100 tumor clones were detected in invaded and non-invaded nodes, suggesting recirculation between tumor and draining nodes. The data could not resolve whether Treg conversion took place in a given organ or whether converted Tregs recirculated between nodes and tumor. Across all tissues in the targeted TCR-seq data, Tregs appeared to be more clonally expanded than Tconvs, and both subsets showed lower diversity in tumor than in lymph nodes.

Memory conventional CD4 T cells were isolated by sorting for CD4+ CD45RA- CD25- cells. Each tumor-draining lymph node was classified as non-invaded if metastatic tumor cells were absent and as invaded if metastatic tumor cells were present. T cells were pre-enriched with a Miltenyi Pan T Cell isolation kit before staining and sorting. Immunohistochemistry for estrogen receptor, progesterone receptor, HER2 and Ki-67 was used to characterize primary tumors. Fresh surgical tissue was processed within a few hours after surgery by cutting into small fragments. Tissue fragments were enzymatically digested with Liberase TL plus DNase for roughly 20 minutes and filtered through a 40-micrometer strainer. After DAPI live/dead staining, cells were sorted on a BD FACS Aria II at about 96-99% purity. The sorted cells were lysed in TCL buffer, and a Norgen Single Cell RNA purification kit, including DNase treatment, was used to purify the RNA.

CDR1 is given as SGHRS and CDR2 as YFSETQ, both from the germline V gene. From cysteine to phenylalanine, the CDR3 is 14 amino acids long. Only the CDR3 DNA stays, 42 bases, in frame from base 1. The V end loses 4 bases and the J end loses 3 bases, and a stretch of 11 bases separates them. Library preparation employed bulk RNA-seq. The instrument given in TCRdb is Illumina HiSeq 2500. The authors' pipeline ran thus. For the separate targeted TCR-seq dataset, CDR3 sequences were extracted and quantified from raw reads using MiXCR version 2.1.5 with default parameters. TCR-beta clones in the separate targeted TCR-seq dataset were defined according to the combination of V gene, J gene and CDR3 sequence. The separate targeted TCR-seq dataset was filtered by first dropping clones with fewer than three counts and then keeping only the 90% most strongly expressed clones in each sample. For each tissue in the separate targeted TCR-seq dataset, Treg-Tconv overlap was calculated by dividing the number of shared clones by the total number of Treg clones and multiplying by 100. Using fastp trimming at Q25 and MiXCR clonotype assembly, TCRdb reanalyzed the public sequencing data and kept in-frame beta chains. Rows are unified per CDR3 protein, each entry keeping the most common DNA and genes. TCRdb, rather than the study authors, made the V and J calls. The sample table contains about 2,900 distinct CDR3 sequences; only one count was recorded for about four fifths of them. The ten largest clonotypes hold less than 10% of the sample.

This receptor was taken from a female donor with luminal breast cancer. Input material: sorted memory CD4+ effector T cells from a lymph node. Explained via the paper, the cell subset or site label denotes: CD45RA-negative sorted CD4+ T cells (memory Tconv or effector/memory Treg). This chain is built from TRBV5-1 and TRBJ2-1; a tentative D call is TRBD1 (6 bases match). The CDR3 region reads CASSAGQLYNEQFF. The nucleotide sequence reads TGCGCCAGCAGCGCAGGACAGCTCTACAATGAGCAGTTCTTC.